A selection of T cell receptor beta chains follows, all from one sample in a study of shared clonotypes between healthy human individuals. The repertoire was sequenced with immunoSEQ multiplex PCR; TCRdb's copy has only in-frame clones and lacks some. The data hold some 240,000 clones, with 65% observed a single time. The sequenced material came from memory CD4+ T cells sorted from blood. These receptor sequences come from a man between 25 and 39 years old in good health. The CDR3 runs from the conserved cysteine through the conserved F or W. D genes are given only for firm matches. Expanded clones get a size class; other rows say once, few or many, or leave the size out.

v_gene	d_gene	j_gene	abundance	CDR3nt	CDR3aa
TRBV11-3	TRBD2	TRBJ2-1	.	TGTGCCAGCAGCTTAGGAGGCACTCTAGCGGGAGGGTACAATGAGCAGTTCTTC	CASSLGGTLAGGYNEQFF
TRBV14	.	TRBJ1-2	once	TGTGCCAGCAGCCGCACCATAAGGGACTATGGCTACACCTTC	CASSRTIRDYGYTF
TRBV5-1	.	TRBJ1-2	.	TGCGCCAGCAGCTTGCTTGGGCCCAACTATGGCTACACCTTC	CASSLLGPNYGYTF
TRBV19	TRBD2	TRBJ2-1	.	TGTGCCAGTAGCGGACTAGCGGGAGGGATATACAATGAGCAGTTCTTC	CASSGLAGGIYNEQFF
TRBV6-1	TRBD2	TRBJ2-1	.	TGTGCCAGCAGCGCCGTAGCGGGAGCCTACAATGAGCAGTTCTTC	CASSAVAGAYNEQFF
TRBV19	TRBD2	TRBJ2-1	.	TGTGCCAGTAGTGTAGCGGGGGTCTCCTACAATGAGCAGTTCTTC	CASSVAGVSYNEQFF
TRBV4-1	.	TRBJ1-1	.	TGCGCCAGCAGCCACCCCCCGGCCGCGGGTGAAGCTTTCTTT	CASSHPPAAGEAFF
TRBV6-1	TRBD1	TRBJ1-1	.	TGTGCCAGCAGTGACAGACAGGGGATGGCTGAAGCTTTCTTT	CASSDRQGMAEAFF
TRBV5-1	.	TRBJ2-3	.	TGCGCCAGCAGCTTGGTAGTGGAGATGGGCACAGATACGCAGTATTTT	CASSLVVEMGTDTQYF
TRBV2	TRBD2	TRBJ2-5	once	TGTGCCAGCAGACCGGGACTAGCGGGGGACCGGGGGACAGAGACCCAGTACTTC	CASRPGLAGDRGTETQYF
TRBV7-9	TRBD1	TRBJ1-1	few	TGTGCCAGCAGCTTACAGGGGGGCAACACTGAAGCTTTCTTT	CASSLQGGNTEAFF
TRBV28	.	TRBJ2-7	few	TGTGCCAGCAGTTTTCTGGCCTTTGGCTACGAGCAGTACTTC	CASSFLAFGYEQYF
TRBV29-1	.	TRBJ2-1	.	TGCAGCGTAGGGGGCCGAGCGGGATACAATGAGCAGTTCTTC	CSVGGRAGYNEQFF
TRBV6-1	.	TRBJ1-3	.	TGTGCCAGCAGGGGCTCTGGAAACACCATATATTTT	CASRGSGNTIYF
TRBV6-1	.	TRBJ2-7	.	TGTGCCAGCAGTGCAGGACAGCCCTACGAGCAGTACTTC	CASSAGQPYEQYF
TRBV13	TRBD1	TRBJ2-1	.	TGTGCCAGCAGCTCCGGGACAGGTTTAAATGAGCAGTTCTTC	CASSSGTGLNEQFF
TRBV10-3	.	TRBJ1-5	few	TGTGCCATCAGTGAAAGGGGCGATCAGCCCCAGCATTTT	CAISERGDQPQHF
TRBV7-9	.	TRBJ2-3	.	TGTGCCAGCAGCTCAGCCCATACGCAGTATTTT	CASSSAHTQYF
TRBV28	TRBD1	TRBJ2-1	.	TGTGCCAGCAGCCTCCCGGGACAGGGTGTCAATGAGCAGTTCTTC	CASSLPGQGVNEQFF
TRBV6-6	.	TRBJ2-1	.	TGTGCCAGCAGTAGGGTCCGTGACAGGAATGAGCAGTTCTTC	CASSRVRDRNEQFF
TRBV9	TRBD2	TRBJ2-3	.	TGTGCCAGCAGCCCCCATGTGATGGGACTAGCGGGACAACCCACAGATACGCAGTATTTT	CASSPHVMGLAGQPTDTQYF
TRBV6-1	.	TRBJ2-7	many	TGTGCCAGCAGTGACGCTTTTCGATGGCGAGGCTCCTACGAGCAGTACTTC	CASSDAFRWRGSYEQYF
TRBV6-1	.	TRBJ1-2	.	TGTGCCAGCAGTGCCGGGATCCTCTATGGCTACACCTTC	CASSAGILYGYTF
TRBV5-1	.	TRBJ1-2	.	TGCGCCAGCAGCTCGGGGGTTGGTTATGGCTACACCTTC	CASSSGVGYGYTF
TRBV19	.	TRBJ1-4	.	TGTGCCAGTAGTATGGCTGGGGAACTGTTTTTT	CASSMAGELFF
TRBV7-2	.	TRBJ2-1	.	TGTGCCAGCAGCTTACGGGCGGGCAATGAGCAGTTCTTC	CASSLRAGNEQFF
TRBV15	.	TRBJ1-5	.	TGTGCCACCAGCAGAGGAGGGGCGGACCGCAATCAGCCCCAGCATTTT	CATSRGGADRNQPQHF
TRBV5-4	TRBD1	TRBJ2-1	.	TGTGCCAGCAGCTGGGACAGAGGCAATGAGCAGTTCTTC	CASSWDRGNEQFF
TRBV9	.	TRBJ2-1	few	TGTGCCAGCAGCCCGGGGCAGTATCGGAATGAGCAGTTCTTC	CASSPGQYRNEQFF
TRBV20-1	TRBD1	TRBJ2-5	.	TGCAGTGCTAGAGCCCGGGACAGGGCTTACTTC	CSARARDRAYF
TRBV7-2	.	TRBJ2-7	.	TGTGCCAGCAGCTTAGGGCTAGCTGAAAACGAGCAGTACTTC	CASSLGLAENEQYF
TRBV7-7	.	TRBJ2-2	.	TGTGCCAGCAGCTTAGCGGCGACCGGGGAGCTGTTTTTT	CASSLAATGELFF
TRBV7-9	TRBD1	TRBJ2-7	.	TGTGCCAGCAGCTTGCCGGACAGGGGTATCTACAAGCAGTACTTC	CASSLPDRGIYKQYF
TRBV7-2	.	TRBJ2-1	few	TGTGCCAGCAGCCTAGTGGGAGGTAATGAGCAGTTCTTC	CASSLVGGNEQFF
TRBV14	.	TRBJ2-1	.	TGTGCCAGCAGCCAAGAGGGGCCGAGACTTTACAATGAGCAGTTCTTC	CASSQEGPRLYNEQFF
TRBV7-2	.	TRBJ2-5	.	TGTGCCAGCAGCTTAGGGCCGGATGGGGAGACCCAGTACTTC	CASSLGPDGETQYF
TRBV28	.	TRBJ1-1	few	TGTGCCAGCAGTTTACCCCAGACTGCTGAAGCTTTCTTT	CASSLPQTAEAFF
TRBV5-1	.	TRBJ2-2	.	TGCGCCAGCAGCTTGGGAGAGTCGGAGGGGACCGGGGAGCTGTTTTTT	CASSLGESEGTGELFF
TRBV27	.	TRBJ2-7	many	TGTGCCAGCGGATATACCTACGAGCAGTACTTC	CASGYTYEQYF
TRBV4-1	.	TRBJ2-2	.	TGCGCCAGCAGCCCGGGACTGCTGAACACCGGGGAGCTGTTTTTT	CASSPGLLNTGELFF
TRBV19	TRBD2	TRBJ2-1	.	TGTGCCAGTAGTTCTACTAGCGGGAGCCCCTACAATGAGCAGTTCTTC	CASSSTSGSPYNEQFF
TRBV25-1	.	TRBJ2-7	few	TGTGCCAGCAGTGCGGGACCATCCTACGAGCAGTACTTC	CASSAGPSYEQYF
TRBV2	TRBD1	TRBJ1-1	.	TGTGCCAGCAGTGAAGTGCCAGGGGGCTCTGAAGCTTTCTTT	CASSEVPGGSEAFF
TRBV6-1	.	TRBJ2-2	.	TGTGCCAGCAGTGCACAAAGGACTCAGGGACCCGGGGAGCTGTTTTTT	CASSAQRTQGPGELFF
TRBV6-1	.	TRBJ2-1	.	TGTGCCAGCACAGAAGCAGCTTACAATGAGCAGTTCTTC	CASTEAAYNEQFF
TRBV27	.	TRBJ2-7	.	TGTGCCAGCAGTAGGTTGGGGGCAAGGGGAGGCGAGCAGTACTTC	CASSRLGARGGEQYF
TRBV5-4	.	TRBJ2-5	once	TGTGCCAGCAGCTTGTATTCCCTACAGACCCAGTACTTC	CASSLYSLQTQYF
TRBV2	.	TRBJ1-1	once	TGTGCCAGCAGAGAGGACGGGGTCCCTGAAGCTTTCTTT	CASREDGVPEAFF
TRBV7-9	TRBD1	TRBJ1-2	.	TGTGCCAGCAGCCCAAGATCTACAGGGGACAACTATGGCTACACCTTC	CASSPRSTGDNYGYTF
TRBV7-9	.	TRBJ1-5	.	TGTGCCAGCAGGGAGGACGGGTGGGGGAATCAGCCCCAGCATTTT	CASREDGWGNQPQHF
TRBV4-3	TRBD2	TRBJ2-1	.	TGCGCCAGCAGCCAAAGGGGGGCTAGCGGGAGCGGTGAGCAGTTCTTC	CASSQRGASGSGEQFF
TRBV28	TRBD1	TRBJ1-5	.	TGTGCCAGCAGTTTGTCCGGACAGGGGAAGGTAAGCAATCAGCCCCAGCATTTT	CASSLSGQGKVSNQPQHF
TRBV28	.	TRBJ2-7	.	TGTGCCAGCAGCCCGTCTGTCGGTGCAGGCCGATCTAGCTCTTACGAGCAGTACTTC	CASSPSVGAGRSSSYEQYF
TRBV28	.	TRBJ1-1	.	TGTGCCAGCAGTTTATTCGGTAGGGCGTCGGTTTCTGAAGCTTTCTTT	CASSLFGRASVSEAFF
TRBV14	.	TRBJ2-5	.	TGTGCCAGCAGCCAAGATGGCAAGGAGCGAGAGACCCAGTACTTC	CASSQDGKERETQYF